The subject of this entry is one T cell receptor (beta chain). Its antigen is as yet unknown. These data come from a study of monozygotic twins with inflammatory bowel disease. General observations from the study: Telling different T cell subtypes apart from each other was not possible. Clonotypes shared with others were fewer in IBD patients than in healthy twins, especially with disease activity. Healthy co-twins, by inverse Simpson, had higher TCRbeta diversity than their siblings with IBD.

Germline CDR1 and CDR2: GTSNPN and SVGIG (reference sequence). This CDR3 region has 11 residues. Molecular identifiers with 6-nucleotide sample barcodes were added during cDNA synthesis via template switching. TCRdb re-called the 5' RACE reads and gives one entry per CDR3 protein, without DNA. This sample contains about 150,000 distinct CDR3 sequences. Sequenced input: blood. The source of this sequence is a human donor with ulcerative colitis or Crohn's disease, or a healthy co-twin of an affected twin (not recorded which). The chain is built from TRBV30 and TRBJ1-2. CDR3 sequence: CAWSGQSGHTF.